The entry below describes one T cell receptor (beta chain). The antigen is not known. This entry comes from a study of T cells in Graves' hyperthyroidism and ophthalmopathy. Study-wide results and limits: In validation, the model predicted ophthalmopathy. These predictions came a median roughly 6.5 months before onset.

The CDR3 has 15 amino acids. Germline V gene data show CDR1 as SGHDN and CDR2 as FVKESK. V lost 3 bases to trimming and J lost 6 bases; unmatched junction nucleotides: 7. Researchers took RNA transcripts and amplified the TCR beta CDR3 regions from them. An initial round of RT-PCR targeting the TCR CDR3 relied on the HTBI primer set. MiXCR, applied by TCRdb to the multiplex PCR reads, yields one record per CDR3 protein. The data hold around 350,000 distinct CDR3 sequences, with around 13% observed a single time. This chain connects TRBV14 to TRBJ2-7; 11 nucleotides align to TRBD2. Sequenced input: blood. This clonotype was obtained from a woman aged 25 to 39 with Graves' ophthalmopathy. The CDR3 bases are TGTGCCAGCAGCCATTTAGCGGGGGGGCATTTCGAGCAGTACTTC. Residues: CASSHLAGGHFEQYF. Full variable domain (remainder filled in from reference TRBV14 and TRBJ2-7): EAGVTQFPSHSVIEKGQTVTLRCDPISGHDNLYWYRRVMGKEIKFLLHFVKESKQDESGMPNNRFLAERTGGTYSTLKVQPAELEDSGVYFCASSHLAGGHFEQYFGPGTRLTVT.